This is a list of T cell receptor beta chains from one sample in a study of blood T cell repertoires in COVID-19. Clones were read by immunoSEQ multiplex PCR, and TCRdb kept only the in-frame ones, dropping some. The data hold tens of thousands of clones, with approximately 86% observed a single time. Sequencing was carried out using peripheral blood. The receptors shown here come from a woman at least 80 years old with COVID-19, enrolled during active disease. Both conserved end residues are part of each CDR3. Fields, in order: J gene, D gene, V gene, clone size, CDR3 protein, CDR3 DNA. The D gene is left open where the match is weak. The size entry is marked missing in some rows and otherwise reads once, few, many or a size class.

j_gene: TRBJ1-2; d_gene: TRBD1; v_gene: TRBV20-1; abundance: .; CDR3aa: CSASMGQGVGYTF; CDR3nt: TGCAGTGCTAGTATGGGGCAGGGGGTTGGCTACACCTTC
j_gene: TRBJ2-3; d_gene: TRBD2; v_gene: TRBV5-1; abundance: once; CDR3aa: CASSGPRAGGPATQYF; CDR3nt: TGCGCCAGCAGCGGCCCCCGGGCGGGGGGGCCCGCTACGCAGTATTTT
j_gene: TRBJ1-5; d_gene: TRBD1; v_gene: TRBV19; abundance: .; CDR3aa: CASSITGGSNQPQHF; CDR3nt: TGTGCCAGTAGTATAACAGGGGGCAGTAATCAGCCCCAGCATTTT
j_gene: TRBJ1-3; d_gene: .; v_gene: TRBV3-1/TRBV3-2; abundance: .; CDR3aa: CASSQGFRDISGNTIYF; CDR3nt: TGTGCCAGCAGCCAAGGTTTCCGGGACATTTCTGGAAACACCATATATTTT
j_gene: TRBJ2-7; d_gene: .; v_gene: TRBV12-3/TRBV12-4; abundance: .; CDR3aa: CASSLAGTEQYF; CDR3nt: TGTGCCAGCAGTTTAGCCGGGACAGAGCAGTACTTC
j_gene: TRBJ2-7; d_gene: .; v_gene: TRBV29-1; abundance: .; CDR3aa: CSVVTANSYEQYF; CDR3nt: TGCAGCGTTGTGACAGCGAACTCCTACGAGCAGTACTTC
j_gene: TRBJ1-3; d_gene: TRBD1; v_gene: TRBV5-6; abundance: once; CDR3aa: CASRIRGQGNTIYF; CDR3nt: TGTGCCAGCAGAATCAGGGGGCAAGGAAACACCATATATTTT
j_gene: TRBJ2-5; d_gene: .; v_gene: TRBV11-2; abundance: .; CDR3aa: CASSLTGRQETQYF; CDR3nt: TGTGCCAGCAGCTTAACAGGGCGGCAAGAGACCCAGTACTTC
j_gene: TRBJ1-1; d_gene: .; v_gene: TRBV2; abundance: few; CDR3aa: CASSAGGPVTEAFF; CDR3nt: TGTGCCAGCAGTGCTGGCGGCCCAGTCACTGAAGCTTTCTTT
j_gene: TRBJ1-2; d_gene: .; v_gene: TRBV27; abundance: .; CDR3aa: CASSPRGIGRVYGYTF; CDR3nt: TGTGCCAGCAGTCCAAGGGGCATAGGGAGGGTGTATGGCTACACCTTC
j_gene: TRBJ2-1; d_gene: TRBD2; v_gene: TRBV19; abundance: .; CDR3aa: CASSKLAGALGYNEQFF; CDR3nt: TGTGCCAGTAGTAAACTAGCGGGGGCCTTAGGCTACAATGAGCAGTTCTTC
j_gene: TRBJ2-3; d_gene: TRBD2; v_gene: TRBV3-1/TRBV3-2; abundance: .; CDR3aa: CASTTSMVTDTQYF; CDR3nt: TGTGCCAGCACGACTAGCATGGTGACAGATACGCAGTATTTT
j_gene: TRBJ1-2; d_gene: .; v_gene: TRBV5-4; abundance: .; CDR3aa: CASSLGSPEGYGYTF; CDR3nt: TGTGCCAGCAGCTTGGGATCCCCGGAGGGCTATGGCTACACCTTC
j_gene: TRBJ1-1; d_gene: .; v_gene: TRBV5-1; abundance: .; CDR3aa: CASSLPENTEAFF; CDR3nt: TGCGCCAGCAGCTTACCAGAAAACACTGAAGCTTTCTTT
j_gene: TRBJ1-1; d_gene: .; v_gene: TRBV21-1; abundance: .; CDR3aa: CASSLEDRERSTEAFF; CDR3nt: TGTGCCAGCAGCCTCGAGGACAGGGAAAGGAGCACTGAAGCTTTCTTT
j_gene: TRBJ1-2; d_gene: .; v_gene: TRBV20-1; abundance: .; CDR3aa: CSASPTGANYGYTF; CDR3nt: TGCAGTGCTAGTCCGACAGGAGCTAACTATGGCTACACCTTC
j_gene: TRBJ2-7; d_gene: TRBD1; v_gene: TRBV13; abundance: .; CDR3aa: CASSSPRDRAGRYEQYF; CDR3nt: TGTGCCAGCAGCTCCCCCCGGGACAGGGCCGGTCGGTACGAGCAGTACTTC
j_gene: TRBJ2-3; d_gene: .; v_gene: TRBV5-1; abundance: .; CDR3aa: CASSLASRGGGTDTQYF; CDR3nt: TGCGCCAGCAGCTTGGCCTCTAGGGGAGGAGGCACAGATACGCAGTATTTT
j_gene: TRBJ2-2; d_gene: TRBD1; v_gene: TRBV7-2; abundance: .; CDR3aa: CASSFRDRAGELFF; CDR3nt: TGTGCCAGCAGCTTCCGGGACAGGGCCGGGGAGCTGTTTTTT
j_gene: TRBJ1-1; d_gene: .; v_gene: TRBV4-1; abundance: .; CDR3aa: CASSHSGMGKTEAFF; CDR3nt: TGCGCCAGCAGCCATTCGGGGATGGGGAAAACTGAAGCTTTCTTT
j_gene: TRBJ2-3; d_gene: .; v_gene: TRBV19; abundance: .; CDR3aa: CASSIDSSVDTQYF; CDR3nt: TGTGCCAGTAGTATAGACTCCAGCGTGGATACGCAGTATTTT
j_gene: TRBJ1-1; d_gene: .; v_gene: TRBV11-2; abundance: once; CDR3aa: CASSSQGATEAFF; CDR3nt: TGTGCCAGCAGCTCCCAAGGGGCGACTGAAGCTTTCTTT